This T cell receptor beta chain was sequenced in a study of cytomegalovirus exposure and HLA in healthy donors (TCRdb year 2017). Regarding the complete study: According to an earlier analysis of a few hundred of the donors, some 170 million T cells yielded some 110 million unique TCR beta sequences and about 300 Gb of sequence data. About 280 gigabases of sequencing data and approximately 80 million unique TCR sequences were included in an early release covering several hundred HLA-typed donors. Among the roughly 410 genotyped donors, about 85% belonged to the genetic ancestry cluster associated with self-reported Caucasian donors. The aim of the study was to test whether cataloging public T cell receptors could identify signatures of past pathogen exposure. The study profiled the T cell repertoires of 500 to 800 subjects by immunosequencing and related them to cytomegalovirus serostatus. Along with the roughly 700-subject first cohort, a separate validation cohort of over a hundred different subjects was used. The study combined high-throughput TCR immunosequencing, statistical association of individual TCRs with disease status, and machine learning to predict cytomegalovirus infection status. To study patterns of TCR occurrence, a later analysis re-analyzed previously published TCR beta repertoires from hundreds of donors and added high-resolution HLA genotyping. Rather than drawing on any new phenotypic data, the later analysis identified candidate immune exposures from TCR beta sequences and the way those sequences occurred across donors. To decide whether each TCR beta V gene segment behaved as functional or pseudogenic, an earlier analysis of approximately 600 of the donors relied on high-throughput TCR beta sequencing. Donor age, sex, ethnicity and CMV serostatus were compiled alongside the repertoire data. A later genetic analysis took genome-wide SNP genotypes for about three fifths of the 666 donors and used that subset as a discovery cohort. Every repertoire in the discovery cohort had been generated on one and the same sequencing platform. Both class I and class II loci were covered by HLA typing, at four-digit resolution. The number of donors typed differed by locus, with roughly 620-630 for A, B, C, DRB1 and DQB1, around 500 for DQA1, 600 to 610 for DPA1, and around 450 for DPB1. Several DR-DQ haplotypes were handled as single units for association and clustering because linkage in the cohort was strong. Among 300 to 500 genotyped donors of the cohort, an average of around 250,000 unique TCR beta nucleotide sequences was sequenced per donor, of which about 18% were non-productive. Overall results and qualifications from the work: HLA typing was unavailable for some donors at each locus, so association tests used only the typed subset. According to a later analysis, parvovirus B19, influenza, CMV and Epstein-Barr virus appeared linked to several top co-occurrence clusters. Some IMGT-functional V segments, including TRBV6-2 and TRBV6-3, could not be distinguished by the 87-base-pair reads and were therefore excluded. A later analysis found that HLA-associated TCR beta chains were more clonally expanded and had lower generation probabilities than equally common non-associated chains. Compared with the roughly 720-donor mean, donors in an Asian-associated ancestry cluster had fewer N-insertions in productive TCRs, according to a later genetic analysis. Three of the identified cytomegalovirus-associated TCR beta chains were confirmed in vitro to be specific for cytomegalovirus antigens. In both the original and validation cohorts, the classifier was reported to diagnose cytomegalovirus status with high specificity and sensitivity. A further reported finding was that TCR beta sequences accurately predicted the HLA-A and HLA-B alleles for most subjects in the first cohort. Most TCR sequences were observed very rarely across donors, whereas some public TCRs were present in many individuals. According to the authors, the approach could potentially be generalized to other disease states and immunological phenotypes. This cohort had only TCR beta chains sequenced, and the lack of alpha or paired-chain data limited which features could be detected. Broadly in line with IMGT annotations, most TCR beta V segments showed up in productive rearrangements about 90% or about 30% of the time in an earlier analysis of around 550 of the donors. Assigning TCR associations to individual alleles was difficult when HLA alleles, especially DR and DQ, strongly co-occurred. A later analysis found that TCR association rates varied across HLA loci, with DRB1 alleles showing the most associated TCRs and HLA-C alleles the fewest. A later analysis associated 16,951 TCR beta sequences with specific HLA alleles at a false discovery rate of 0.05. A later genetic analysis associated a missense DCLRE1C variant with V-gene and J-gene trimming of TCR beta chains, and an independent cohort replicated the association. According to a later analysis, most CMV-associated TCR beta chains appeared to be HLA-restricted, and the HLA associations seemed to be driven largely by CMV exposure. The study gave a list of 150 to 200 TCR beta chains associated with cytomegalovirus. Correlated functional status among segregating V segments might reflect linkage disequilibrium, but an unknown experimental factor could not be ruled out. Because counts were too low, about 18 rarely observed V segments, including chromosome 9 orphons, were left out of the earlier analysis of over 550 of the donors. The sequencing pipeline was judged likely to have produced a cluster of highly shared sequence variants as a technical artifact. Presence/absence analyses assumed roughly uniform sequencing depth across donors, an assumption that may not hold. The only immune exposure information available for the cohort was CMV serostatus.

Concerning this clone itself: What antigen it recognizes has not been identified. No much larger clonotype is one base removed from it; base qualities were not supplied.

In total, around 600 healthy bone marrow donors made up the cohort. All cohort members were sampled while nominally healthy, although unrecorded immune exposures were likely present. The donor tested CMV seronegative and was one of the 352 seronegative cohort members. Every donor gave a peripheral blood sample, and the peripheral blood mononuclear cells from that sample were used for TCR beta sequencing. The Qiagen DNeasy Blood Extraction Kit was used to extract genomic DNA from the blood cell samples. Library method: the immunoSEQ multiplex PCR assay. The multiplex PCR relied on a mix of 60 forward primers for TCR Vbeta segments and 13 reverse primers for TCR Jbeta segments. The CDR3 region of rearranged TCR beta genes was amplified from genomic DNA with a multiplex PCR assay. The amplified TCR beta libraries were sequenced on the Illumina HiSeq System as 87-base-pair reads. The authors' pipeline ran thus. Across the 640 or so repertoires, a later analysis counted roughly 77 million unique TCR beta chains, about 10 million of which were shared by at least two donors. A nearest-neighbor algorithm error-corrected the raw reads and collapsed the reads into unique sequences, merging closely related sequences to remove PCR and sequencing errors. CDR3 sequences were aligned to IMGT reference sequences to assign V, D and J gene segments. For a sequence to be retained, at least a six-nucleotide match to both a V gene segment and a J gene segment was required. Rearrangements were called productive when the CDR3 lacked stop codons and stayed in frame with V and J; all others were non-productive. CDR3 was defined according to IMGT convention as the region running from the second conserved V-encoded cysteine to the conserved J-encoded phenylalanine. Sequences without an unambiguous match to a single V gene segment were excluded from the earlier analysis of over 500 of the donors. An earlier analysis of fewer than 750 of the donors called V segments functional above 56.7% productive rearrangements and segregating when the between-donor standard deviation exceeded 5%. A statistical classification framework was developed to diagnose cytomegalovirus status using the catalog of TCR beta chain sequences. In a later analysis, TCR nucleotide sequences were compared against IMGT/GENE-DB human TR gene sequences so that V and J genes could be assigned. A later analysis assigned CDR3 sequences and most-parsimonious VDJ recombination scenarios with the TCRdist pipeline. In a later analysis, every TCR beta chain was defined by the combination of its CDR3 amino acid sequence and its V-gene family, and reads without a unique V-gene family were dropped. In a later analysis, 550 to 650 highly shared, low-generation-probability nucleotide sequences were removed to address suspected cross-contamination and a sequencing artifact. A later analysis calculated a clonal expansion index for each public chain from normalized within-repertoire ranks of inferred template counts. A later analysis computed generation probabilities with a VDJ recombination model fitted to out-of-frame rearrangements, and checked the results against IGoR. In a later analysis, hypergeometric tests were used to score TCR-TCR, TCR-HLA and TCR-CMV co-occurrence, with a repertoire-size bias correction applied to TCR pairs. To estimate false discovery rates, a later analysis permuted the HLA or CMV assignments 20 times. In a later analysis, co-occurring TCRs were grouped using DBSCAN, with TCRdist sequence similarity added in when clustering inside HLA-allele-positive subsets. Co-occurrence clustering excluded repertoires with fewer than 30,000 or more than 120,000 public chains, plus five with anomalous nucleotide sharing. Drawn from immuneACCESS, this table holds only the in-frame rearrangements with V and J called that TCRdb kept. Clones are partly lost; checked studies trace under half to an unresolved V gene and leave the rest unexplained. V, J and clone size were drawn from that table, and D and trimming were deduced from the DNA. The sample table records approximately 140,000 clones; around 84% of these occur just once. 2.7% of the sample goes to the ten largest clones.

The CDR3 numbers 15 residues from cysteine through phenylalanine. The kept DNA is CDR3 alone, 45 bases in frame from the first base. The germline V gene (reference sequence) provides CDR1 SGHNT and CDR2 YYREEE. A distance of 13 bases separates the germline ends of V and J, which lose 4 bases and 0 bases respectively. The chain was built from TRBV5-4 and TRBJ1-1; matching of 6 bases hints at TRBD1 as the D gene. The receptor comes from a man in his fifties or sixties in good health and CMV-seronegative. Specimen: PBMCs. The CDR3 region has the sequence CASSRLQGMNTEAFF. The DNA sequence follows: TGTGCCAGCAGCAGGTTACAGGGAATGAACACTGAAGCTTTCTTT.